This T cell receptor (beta chain) comes out of a study of CXCR3-negative and CXCR3-positive naive CD8 T cells. The CDR3 spans 14 residues. The V gene's germline CDR1 is LNHDA and CDR2 SQIVND (reference sequence). A word on this clonotype: The target antigen is unknown.

Sorting yielded triplicates of about 280,000 cells for each CD8+ T cell subset. Naive CD8+ T cells displayed a CD45RO-CCR7+CD27+CD95- phenotype. UMI-labeled 5' RACE yielded the TRB cDNA libraries. After re-calling the 5' RACE reads, TCRdb lists one entry per CDR3 protein, DNA absent. The sample's table shows about 50,000 distinct CDR3 sequences. Points from the study as a whole: Against CXCR3-negative naive cells, CXCR3-positive naive cells showed more hydrophobic TRB CDR3s. Naive subsets were similarly diverse, while memory CD8+ repertoires were much less diverse.

The sequencing input was naive CXCR3+ CD8+ T cells from blood. This sample's subset: CD45RO-CCR7+CD27+CD95- naive CD8+ T cells expressing CXCR3 (TNR3+). The V call is TRBV19, the J call TRBJ1-4; as DNA is missing, the TRBD1 call by TCRdb cannot be tested. The TCR comes from a human donor in good health. Some clones in this sample may be carry-over from other donors' samples. The chain's CDR3 is CASTYPGGDEKLFF.